The 31 T cell receptor beta chains below were found in one sample sequenced in a study of human T cells and chemical hapten exposure. A single record per CDR3 protein comes from TCRdb applying MiXCR to the RACE reads. The repertoire includes some 350,000 distinct CDR3 sequences, roughly 6.9% of them detected once, and around 8.2% sits in the top ten. Time point reported: patch test 1, 2 weeks after DPC sensitization. The treatment: therapeutic diphenylcyclopropenone sensitization with weekly scalp DPC. Here the sequenced sample was whole blood, taken in connection with sensitization to the hapten diphenylcyclopropenone (DPC). The receptors were sampled from a woman aged 18-29 years with alopecia areata. Some clones in this sample may be carry-over from other donors' samples.

The table lists this clonotype with a few counts. The V and J genes are TRBV27 and TRBJ2-5; 8 bases match TRBD2. The CDR3 totals 15 residues. V gave up 2 bases and J gave up 2 bases; unmatched junction bases: 4. Germline values: CDR1 MNHEY, CDR2 SMNVEV (reference sequence). CDR3: CASSLLASGQETQYF. CDR3 nucleotides: TGTGCCAGCAGTTTACTAGCTAGCGGGCAAGAGACCCAGTACTTC.

V usage is TRBV10-3 and J usage is TRBJ1-4; 7 nucleotides match TRBD1. The CDR3 length is 14 residues. Trimming removed 4 bases from V and 4 bases from J; junction bases left unmatched: 3. CDR1 ENHRY and CDR2 SYGVKD come from the germline V gene. Here the CDR3 reads CAISAQGDNEKLFF. In DNA, the CDR3 is TGTGCCATCAGTGCTCAGGGGGATAATGAAAAACTGTTTTTT.

This clonotype was seen more than once but under ten times. J is TRBJ1-4 and V is TRBV12-3 or TRBV12-4, with 10 bases fitting TRBD1. Trimming at V came to 2 bases and at J to 7 bases, leaving 4 bases not matched to a gene. The CDR3 is 15 residues long. CDR3 amino acids: CASSLSTGGFEKLFF. CDR3 bases: TGTGCCAGCAGTTTATCGACAGGGGGCTTTGAAAAACTGTTTTTT.

This clonotype came up many times. The genes are TRBV12-3 or TRBV12-4 and TRBJ2-7; TRBD1 is a possible D gene (6 bases). The V end lost 2 bases, the J end lost 1 base, and 12 bases lay between the germline ends. This CDR3 spans 15 amino acids. This CDR3 reads CASSLLQGGSYEQYF. The CDR3 region has the DNA TGTGCCAGCAGTTTACTCCAAGGGGGTTCCTACGAGCAGTACTTC.

This clonotype turned up a few times. The chain carries TRBV6-2 or TRBV6-3 and TRBJ2-1; D unresolved. The CDR3 runs 17 residues. Trimming cost V 6 bases and J 5 bases, with 23 bases left between them. Germline CDR1 is MNHEY and CDR2 is SVGEGT. The CDR3 DNA follows: TGTGCCAGCAGCGTCACGCCCACGCAGGCGCTAAACAATGAGCAGTTCTTC. Translated: CASSVTPTQALNNEQFF.

This clonotype was seen a few times. The CDR3 loop reads CASSPGTGWDTGELFF. Here the CDR3 DNA reads TGTGCCAGCAGCCCCGGGACAGGGTGGGACACCGGGGAGCTGTTTTTT. The chain carries TRBV3-1 and TRBJ2-2, with 9 positions matching TRBD1. The CDR3 spans 16 residues. Germline V CDR1 and CDR2: LGHDT, YNNKEL (reference sequence). The V segment lost 4 bases and the J segment 3 bases; nucleotides outside the gene matches: 6.

This clonotype has only a few counts. The chain recombines TRBV29-1 with TRBJ1-4; no firm D call. Germline values: CDR1 SQVTM, CDR2 ANQGSEA. This CDR3 has 13 residues. Trimming stripped 2 bases from V and 7 bases from J, with 11 bases between. The CDR3 spells CSVETGPSEKLFF. In DNA, the CDR3 is TGCAGCGTTGAAACGGGCCCTTCTGAAAAACTGTTTTTT.

The chain uses TRBV7-9 and TRBJ1-1; possible D gene TRBD1, 6 bases. The germline V and J ends were trimmed by 2 bases and 4 bases, with 23 bases remaining between them. The CDR3 sequence is 18 residues long. CDR1 and CDR2 from the germline V gene are SEHNR and FQNEAQ (reference sequence). CDR3 protein: CASSLPPGGLRGVTEAFF. DNA for the CDR3: TGTGCCAGCAGCTTACCACCGGGGGGCCTCCGAGGGGTCACTGAAGCTTTCTTT. Full variable domain (missing parts from reference TRBV7-9 and TRBJ1-1): DTGVSQNPRHKITKRGQNVTFRCDPISEHNRLYWYRQTLGQGPEFLTYFQNEAQLEKSRLLSDRFSAERPKGSFSTLEIQRTEQGDSAMYLCASSLPPGGLRGVTEAFFGQGTRLTVV.

This rearrangement joins TRBV20-1 to TRBJ1-1; no reliable D call. This CDR3 comprises 14 residues. Trimming took 4 bases from V and 2 from J, leaving 14 bases between them. Per germline, CDR1 DFQATT and CDR2 SNEGSKA (reference sequence). CDR3 protein: CSAKVAGYNTEAFF. The CDR3 coding sequence is TGCAGTGCTAAAGTGGCGGGGTATAACACTGAAGCTTTCTTT.

The rearrangement uses TRBV13 and TRBJ1-1, with a weak D call TRBD1 (5 bases). This CDR3 region has 16 residues. In germline, CDR1 is PRHDT, CDR2 FYEKMQ (reference sequence). V was trimmed by 0 bases and J by 1 base, leaving 12 bases between them. The CDR3 spells CASSLGAGRKNTEAFF. DNA for the CDR3: TGTGCCAGCAGCTTAGGAGCAGGGCGCAAGAACACTGAAGCTTTCTTT.

The genes are TRBV5-6 and TRBJ1-3; D is unresolved. This CDR3 is built from 12 residues. Germline assignment: CDR1 SGHDT and CDR2 YYEEEE. V was pared by 5 bases and J by 7 bases, with 10 bases between. The CDR3 reads CASSSTPNTIYF. The CDR3 region has the DNA TGTGCCAGCAGTTCTACCCCGAACACCATATATTTT.

This clonotype was seen only a few times. The chain employs TRBV7-6 and TRBJ1-5; D perhaps matches TRBD1 (5 bases). CDR3 length equals 17 residues. Trimming pared 2 bases from V and 0 bases from J, leaving 14 bases between. Germline V CDR1 and CDR2: SGHVS, FNYEAQ. In DNA, the CDR3 is TGTGCCAGCAGCTTAACCGGGGGAGACTATAGCAATCAGCCCCAGCATTTT. Translated, it gives CASSLTGGDYSNQPQHF.

V is TRBV12-3 or TRBV12-4 and J is TRBJ2-4, with 11 bases that match TRBD1. Germline trimming cut 5 bases from V and 5 bases from J; bases unmatched to any gene: 5. The CDR3 extends over 15 amino acids. The DNA for the CDR3 is TGTGCCAGCAGTAGGACAGGGGGCACCCAAAACATTCAGTACTTC. Translation: CASSRTGGTQNIQYF.

This clonotype was seen many times. The chain links TRBV29-1 to TRBJ1-1; TRBD1 agrees at 7 bases. The V segment lost 5 bases and the J segment 1 base; nucleotides outside the gene matches: 1. CDR3 length: 12 residues. The germline V gene encodes CDR1 SQVTM and CDR2 ANQGSEA. The CDR3 sequence is CSVRQGNTEAFF. Here the CDR3 DNA reads TGCAGCGTTCGACAGGGGAACACTGAAGCTTTCTTT. The whole variable domain, remainder taken from reference TRBV29-1 and TRBJ1-1, is SAVISQKPSRDICQRGTSLTIQCQVDSQVTMMFWYRQQPGQSLTLIATANQGSEATYESGFVIDKFPISRPNLTFSTLTVSNMSPEDSSIYLCSVRQGNTEAFFGQGTRLTVV.

This clonotype was observed a handful of times. This chain connects TRBV5-1 to TRBJ2-2, with a tentative D call TRBD1 (6 bases). CDR1 and CDR2 (germline): SGHRS, YFSETQ. CDR3 size: 10 residues. Trimming stripped 7 bases from V and 8 bases from J, with 6 bases between. CDR3 coding DNA: TGCGCCAGCGGGACAGGGGAGCTGTTTTTT. Its protein product is CASGTGELFF. Full variable domain (remainder filled in from reference TRBV5-1 and TRBJ2-2): KAGVTQTPRYLIKTRGQQVTLSCSPISGHRSVSWYQQTPGQGLQFLFEYFSETQRNKGNFPGRFSGRQFSNSRSEMNVSTLELGDSALYLCASGTGELFFGEGSRLTVL.

This clonotype occurred many times. V and J are TRBV7-6 and TRBJ2-3; D gene ambiguous. V dropped 5 bases and J dropped 4 bases, with 10 bases sitting between them. Germline CDR1 is SGHVS and CDR2 is FNYEAQ. The CDR3 runs 13 residues. The CDR3 protein is CASSLLPADTQYF. The CDR3 nucleotides are TGTGCCAGCAGCCTCCTACCTGCAGATACGCAGTATTTT.

The chain has TRBV12-5 and TRBJ2-1; unclear D gene. The CDR3 has 11 residues. Trimming removed 1 base at V and 11 bases at J, with 6 bases between. Germline assignment: CDR1 LGHNT and CDR2 FRNRAP. In DNA form, the CDR3 reads TGTGCTAGTGGTTTGGCTGGGCAGCAGTTCTTC. Translating it yields CASGLAGQQFF.

This clonotype was observed a single time. The rearrangement links TRBV6-4 to TRBJ2-1; TRBD1 or TRBD2 may be the D gene (5 bases each). The germline V gene encodes CDR1 MRHNA and CDR2 SNTAGT. The CDR3 is 15 amino acids. Trimming left V 6 bases short and J 1 base short, with 13 bases between. CDR3 protein: CASSESWGSYNEQFF. The CDR3, as DNA: TGTGCCAGCAGCGAAAGCTGGGGGTCCTACAATGAGCAGTTCTTC.

This clonotype has a count of ten or more. This chain uses TRBV7-2 with TRBJ1-3, with TRBD1 matching 9 bases. The germline gives CDR1 SGHTA, CDR2 FQGNSA. After removal of 5 bases from V and 2 bases from J, the junction contained 4 bases not matched to a gene. The CDR3 is made up of 15 amino acids. CDR3 nucleotide sequence: TGTGCCAGCAGCCCCGGGACAGGGACTGGAAACACCATATATTTT. It translates to CASSPGTGTGNTIYF.

This clonotype was counted between two and nine times. V usage is TRBV12-3 or TRBV12-4 and J usage is TRBJ2-7, with a tentative D call TRBD2 (5 bases). The CDR3 consists of 13 residues. Trimming shortened V by 6 bases and J by 7 bases, and 16 bases separated the two germline ends. The CDR3 region is CASSQTGSREQYF. CDR3 in DNA: TGTGCCAGCAGCCAGACGGGATCAAGGGAGCAGTACTTC.

This clonotype was seen a handful of times. V gene TRBV3-1 combines with J gene TRBJ1-6, with D hard to call. Trimming left V 1 base short and J 6 bases short, with 13 bases between. The CDR3 is 16 amino acids. Germline CDR1 and CDR2: LGHDT and YNNKEL (reference sequence). CDR3 sequence: CASSQVDGRGNSPLHF. As DNA, the CDR3 is TGTGCCAGCAGCCAAGTAGATGGGCGGGGTAATTCACCCCTCCACTTT.

DNA for the CDR3: TGTGCCAGCAGTTACCAGACAGGGCTTTATGGCTACACCTTC. It codes for CASSYQTGLYGYTF. The V call is TRBV6-2 or TRBV6-3, the J call TRBJ1-2, with 7 bases that match TRBD1. V gave up 2 bases and J gave up 5 bases; unmatched junction bases: 5. Germline loops: CDR1 MNHEY, CDR2 SVGEGT. The CDR3 covers 14 residues.

The chain carries TRBV20-1 and TRBJ1-4; no clear D. The CDR3 has 13 amino acids. Germline V gene data show CDR1 as DFQATT and CDR2 as SNEGSKA (reference sequence). Trimming stripped 2 bases from V and 8 bases from J, with 12 bases between. The CDR3 loop is CSARYLMEEKLFF. Written as DNA, the CDR3 is TGCAGTGCTAGATATTTAATGGAGGAAAAACTGTTTTTT.

This clonotype turned up a few times. The CDR3 coding sequence is TGTGCCAGCGCAGAGCAGTACAATGAGCAGTTCTTC. Translating it yields CASAEQYNEQFF. This rearrangement joins TRBV25-1 to TRBJ2-1; D not resolved. The germline CDR1 and CDR2 sequences are MGHDK and SYGVNS. The CDR3 covers 12 residues. V was clipped by 8 bases and J by 4 bases, with 9 bases between them.

This clonotype was observed a handful of times. This chain uses TRBV6-6 with TRBJ1-2; possible D gene TRBD1, 5 bases. This CDR3 has 16 amino acids. V gave up 0 bases and J gave up 0 bases, with 11 bases separating them. CDR1 is MNHNY and CDR2 is SVGAGI in the germline V gene (reference sequence). CDR3 residues: CASSYSSRGANYGYTF. The DNA for the CDR3 is TGTGCCAGCAGTTACTCCAGCCGGGGGGCTAACTATGGCTACACCTTC.

The V call is TRBV7-9, the J call TRBJ2-2; no definite D call. This CDR3 has 19 residues. Trimming stripped 1 base from V and 0 bases from J, with 18 bases between. Germline assignment: CDR1 SEHNR and CDR2 FQNEAQ (reference sequence). CDR3: CASSLGVLLPQTNTGELFF. The CDR3 DNA reads as TGTGCCAGCAGCTTAGGGGTCCTTTTGCCCCAAACGAACACCGGGGAGCTGTTTTTT.

This clonotype appeared many times. The chain recombines TRBV5-5 with TRBJ2-7; 7 positions match TRBD2. V shed 4 bases, J shed 3 bases, and the junction held 10 bases outside the gene matches. The CDR3 consists of 15 residues. Germline V gives CDR1 SGHKS, CDR2 YYEKEE (reference sequence). For the CDR3, the DNA is TGTGCCAGCAGCCCTCGGGCTAGCGGAAGCTACGAGCAGTACTTC. Its protein is CASSPRASGSYEQYF.

This clonotype was seen a few times. The chain joins TRBV4-3 to TRBJ1-1, with a tentative D call TRBD1 (5 bases). Trimming stripped 0 bases from V and 5 bases from J, with 13 bases between. Per the germline V gene, CDR1 is LGHNA and CDR2 is YSLEER. This CDR3 has 15 residues. CDR3 coding DNA: TGCGCCAGCAGCCAAGATTCCCCCAGGGTAACTGAAGCTTTCTTT. It is translated as CASSQDSPRVTEAFF.

The chain combines TRBV6-2 or TRBV6-3 with TRBJ2-5; either TRBD1 or TRBD2 may supply D (6 bases each). V dropped 6 bases and J dropped 4 bases, with 18 bases sitting between them. CDR3 length equals 15 residues. Per germline, CDR1 MNHEY and CDR2 SVGEGT. The CDR3 here is CASRYSGAAVETQYF. DNA of the CDR3: TGTGCCAGCAGGTATTCGGGGGCGGCTGTAGAGACCCAGTACTTC.

This clonotype was seen many times. J is TRBJ2-5 and V is TRBV12-5; 7 nucleotides line up with TRBD2. CDR3 size: 19 residues. Germline assignment: CDR1 LGHNT and CDR2 FRNRAP. Trimming removed 0 bases from V and 7 bases from J; junction bases left unmatched: 20. This chain's CDR3 is CASGLVLGGRTRPTLTQYF. The CDR3 bases are TGTGCTAGTGGTTTGGTACTGGGTGGGAGGACTAGACCTACTTTGACCCAGTACTTC.

This clonotype was seen only a few times. CDR3 in amino acids: CASSYLGKTGINQPQHF. The CDR3, as DNA: TGTGCCAGCAGTTATTTGGGGAAGACAGGGATCAATCAGCCCCAGCATTTT. This chain links TRBV6-2 or TRBV6-3 with TRBJ1-5, with 7 nucleotides matching TRBD1. CDR1 is MNHEY, CDR2 SVGEGT, per germline. The V and J ends lost 3 bases and 3 bases, in that order; junction bases with no gene match: 11. This CDR3 comprises 17 residues.